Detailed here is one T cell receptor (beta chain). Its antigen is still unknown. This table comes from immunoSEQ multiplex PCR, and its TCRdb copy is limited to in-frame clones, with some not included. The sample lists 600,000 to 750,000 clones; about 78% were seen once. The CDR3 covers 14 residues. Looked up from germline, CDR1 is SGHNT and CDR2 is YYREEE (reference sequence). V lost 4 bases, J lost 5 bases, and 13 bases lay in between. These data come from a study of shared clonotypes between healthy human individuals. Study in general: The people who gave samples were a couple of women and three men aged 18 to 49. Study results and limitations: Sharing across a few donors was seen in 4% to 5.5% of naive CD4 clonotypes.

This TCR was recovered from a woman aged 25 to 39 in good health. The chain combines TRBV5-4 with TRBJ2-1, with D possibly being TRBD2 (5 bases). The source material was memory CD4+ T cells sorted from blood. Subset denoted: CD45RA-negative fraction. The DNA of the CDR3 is TGTGCCAGCAGCCCGAGTAGCGTACACAATGAGCAGTTCTTC. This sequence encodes CASSPSSVHNEQFF.